This T cell receptor beta chain was found in a study of control samples from healthy donors and cancer patients. TCRdb keeps only in-frame clones here, not all; method: immunoSEQ multiplex PCR. The repertoire holds 100,000 to 150,000 clones, with about 90% as singletons. V lost 9 bases and J lost 2; bases outside the gene matches: 7. Germline values: CDR1 SGHNT, CDR2 YYREEE (reference sequence). This CDR3 is 13 amino acids long. The chain carries TRBV5-4 and TRBJ2-5; TRBD1 matches 7 bases. The sequenced material came from PBMCs. The receptor was derived from a middle-aged man with head and neck cancer. CDR3 amino acids: CAIDRDEQETQYF. CDR3 bases: TGTGCCATAGACAGGGACGAGCAAGAGACCCAGTACTTC.